A single sample gave rise to the 25 T cell receptor beta chains below, sequenced in a study of T cells in Graves' hyperthyroidism and ophthalmopathy. Authors of the study amplified TCR beta CDR3 regions from RNA transcripts. During a first-round RT-PCR of the TCR CDR3, the HTBI primer set was used. TCRdb re-called the multiplex PCR reads with MiXCR, one entry per CDR3 protein. This table has hundreds of thousands of distinct CDR3 sequences, around 15% appearing once. The sample was blood. The receptor source for this set is a woman aged 40 to 50 with Graves' ophthalmopathy.

This clonotype was counted ten times or more. The rearrangement joins TRBV20-1 to TRBJ2-4; no firm D call. This CDR3 has 13 amino acids. CDR1 DFQATT and CDR2 SNEGSKA come from the germline V gene (reference sequence). Trimming took off 3 bases at V and 2 bases at J, with 8 bases between the two ends. In DNA, the CDR3 is TGCAGTGCTAGGTGGCAGACCAAAAACATTCAGTACTTC. It translates to CSARWQTKNIQYF.

This chain connects TRBV24-1 to TRBJ2-2; TRBD2 matches 9 bases. Losses at the gene ends were 0 bases for V and 5 bases for J; bases not matched to a gene: 12. This CDR3 spans 19 amino acids. Germline assignment: CDR1 KGHDR and CDR2 SFDVKD. In nucleotides, the CDR3 is TGTGCCACCAGTGATTTGCACCGGACGGCTAGCGGGATAACCGGGGAGCTGTTTTTT. This sequence encodes CATSDLHRTASGITGELFF.

This clonotype was picked up many times. V usage is TRBV5-1 and J usage is TRBJ2-2; D call uncertain. V lost 4 bases, J lost 8 bases, and 18 bases lay in between. From germline, CDR1 is SGHRS and CDR2 YFSETQ. This CDR3 region has 15 residues. The CDR3 reads CASSQDGPNPGELFF. The CDR3 DNA reads TGCGCCAGCAGCCAGGACGGCCCAAATCCAGGGGAGCTGTTTTTT. Variable domain in full (rest from reference TRBV5-1 and TRBJ2-2): KAGVTQTPRYLIKTRGQQVTLSCSPISGHRSVSWYQQTPGQGLQFLFEYFSETQRNKGNFPGRFSGRQFSNSRSEMNVSTLELGDSALYLCASSQDGPNPGELFFGEGSRLTVL.

This clonotype has more than one count but fewer than ten. The rearrangement links TRBV29-1 to TRBJ1-1; 9 bases are a match to TRBD1. Germline assignment: CDR1 SQVTM and CDR2 ANQGSEA. Trimming cost V 5 bases and J 3 bases; bases outside gene matches: 4. The CDR3 extends over 13 amino acids. CDR3 amino acids: CSVYRGHYTEAFF. The CDR3 DNA is TGCAGCGTTTACAGGGGGCATTACACTGAAGCTTTCTTT.

This clonotype was recorded many times. The V call is TRBV3-1, the J call TRBJ2-7; D gene ambiguous. This CDR3 region has 13 residues. Germline V gene lookup returns CDR1 LGHDT and CDR2 YNNKEL (reference sequence). Trimming shortened V by 4 bases and J by 6 bases, and 13 bases separated the two germline ends. The CDR3 reads CASSLGWSREQYF. The CDR3 nucleotides are TGTGCCAGCAGCCTCGGTTGGTCCCGCGAGCAGTACTTC.

This clonotype was counted a few times. The chain uses TRBV5-5 and TRBJ1-5, with D hard to call. Per the germline V gene, CDR1 is SGHKS and CDR2 is YYEKEE (reference sequence). V shed 1 base and J shed 5 bases, with 7 bases lying between them. The CDR3 is made up of 13 amino acids. The chain's CDR3 is CASSLYPDQPQHF. For the CDR3, the DNA is TGTGCCAGCAGCTTGTACCCTGATCAGCCCCAGCATTTT.

This clonotype was observed at least ten times. V gene TRBV3-1 combines with J gene TRBJ2-1, with 10 bases that match TRBD2. This CDR3 is built from 15 residues. V shed 0 bases, J shed 5 bases, and the junction held 1 base outside the gene matches. Germline CDR1 reads LGHDT; CDR2 reads YNNKEL (reference sequence). CDR3 DNA sequence: TGTGCCAGCAGCCAAGAGCTAGCGGGGGACAATGAGCAGTTCTTC. It codes for CASSQELAGDNEQFF.

As DNA, the CDR3 is TGTGCCAGCAGCGGACTCGCGGGGGCCACAGATACGCAGTATTTT. Protein: CASSGLAGATDTQYF. The genes are TRBV3-1 and TRBJ2-3, with D possibly matching TRBD2 (7 bases). This CDR3 contains 15 residues. In germline, CDR1 is LGHDT, CDR2 YNNKEL (reference sequence). V lost 5 bases and J lost 2, with 14 bases in between.

The chain recombines TRBV5-1 with TRBJ2-3; 9 bases map to TRBD1. J lost 3 bases, V lost 4 bases, and 9 bases had no gene match. Germline loops: CDR1 SGHRS, CDR2 YFSETQ. This CDR3 spans 16 amino acids. CDR3 sequence: CASSGAPGQGTDTQYF. The CDR3 DNA sequence: TGCGCCAGCAGCGGAGCCCCGGGACAGGGAACAGATACGCAGTATTTT.

V and J are TRBV6-1 and TRBJ1-1, with TRBD1 as a possible D gene (6 bases). The CDR3 consists of 13 residues. The germline gives CDR1 MNHNS, CDR2 SASEGT. The ends were cut back, 9 bases at V and 8 bases at J, with 19 bases in the middle. The DNA of the CDR3 is TGTGCCAGTCGTAAGAACGGGGGCGGGGAAGCTTTCTTT. As protein: CASRKNGGGEAFF.

The chain employs TRBV19 and TRBJ1-6, with D hard to call. Per the germline V gene, CDR1 is LNHDA and CDR2 is SQIVND (reference sequence). V was shortened by 0 bases and J by 9 bases, with 6 bases between the two germline ends. CDR3 length: 13 amino acids. Here the CDR3 DNA reads TGTGCCAGTAGTATAGATTCGCCTTCACCCCTCCACTTT. Encoded protein: CASSIDSPSPLHF.

V and J are TRBV28 and TRBJ2-7; D gene ambiguous. CDR1 MDHEN and CDR2 SYDVKM come from the germline V gene. The CDR3 totals 13 residues. V was cut by 5 bases and J by 3 bases, with 11 bases left in between. In nucleotides, the CDR3 is TGTGCCAGCAGTCTCACAGTATTCTACGAGCAGTACTTC. Residues: CASSLTVFYEQYF.

This clonotype came up many times. This chain uses TRBV10-3 with TRBJ2-1; the D gene is possibly TRBD1 (5 bases). The CDR3 length is 11 residues. Trimming removed 5 bases at V and 10 bases at J, with 9 bases between. The germline V gene encodes CDR1 ENHRY and CDR2 SYGVKD. The CDR3 sequence is CAISSRGEQFF. In DNA, the CDR3 is TGTGCCATCAGTTCTAGGGGCGAGCAGTTCTTC.

This clonotype was seen ten or more times. This chain uses TRBV30 with TRBJ2-1, with 8 bases that match TRBD2. This CDR3 comprises 14 residues. Germline lookup yields CDR1 GTSNPN and CDR2 SVGIG (reference sequence). The ends lost 4 bases at V and 10 bases at J; junction bases unmatched: 12. The CDR3 bases are TGTGCCTGGAATAACGGGACTAGAGTTTCGGAGCAGTTCTTC. Translating gives CAWNNGTRVSEQFF.

This clonotype was picked up many times. This CDR3 is CAWKQGVTYGYTF. DNA for the CDR3: TGTGCCTGGAAACAGGGGGTGACCTATGGCTACACCTTC. This chain connects TRBV30 to TRBJ1-2; 8 positions agree with TRBD1. Trimming took 4 bases from V and 4 from J; bases not matched to a gene: 5. The CDR3 sequence is 13 residues long. Germline V gene sequence: CDR1 GTSNPN, CDR2 SVGIG (reference sequence).

This clonotype was observed at least ten times. The rearrangement joins TRBV28 to TRBJ1-1; TRBD1 is a possible D gene (6 bases). CDR1 and CDR2 from the germline V gene are MDHEN and SYDVKM. V gave up 5 bases and J gave up 5 bases, with 12 bases separating them. The CDR3 contains 13 residues. The CDR3 DNA reads as TGTGCCAGCAGTAGTCAGGGGAGGACTGAAGCTTTCTTT. Translating gives CASSSQGRTEAFF.

The V and J genes are TRBV27 and TRBJ2-7; no reliable D call. V was cut by 11 bases and J by 7 bases, with 12 bases left in between. CDR3 length: 10 residues. Germline loops: CDR1 MNHEY, CDR2 SMNVEV (reference sequence). In DNA form, the CDR3 reads TGTGCCTCCAAAGGGTCGGAGCAGTACTTC. Translation: CASKGSEQYF.

About this clonotype itself: One base away lies a much larger clone, so this may be a sequencing read error. This rearrangement joins TRBV27 to TRBJ2-5; 7 nucleotides match TRBD2. The germline CDR1 and CDR2 sequences are MNHEY and SMNVEV (reference sequence). The CDR3 covers 15 residues. The CDR3 is CASSVRLAEQETRYF. CDR3 DNA: TGTGCCAGCAGTGTGAGACTAGCCGAGCAAGAGACCCGGTACTTC.

At least ten counts were recorded for this clonotype. The chain has TRBV2 and TRBJ2-1; the match to TRBD2 covers 7 bases. This CDR3 is 13 amino acids long. J lost 7 bases, V lost 7 bases, and 7 bases had no gene match. Germline values: CDR1 SNHLY, CDR2 FYNNEI. The CDR3 loop reads CASNRRGENEQFF. DNA for the CDR3: TGTGCCAGCAATCGACGGGGGGAGAATGAGCAGTTCTTC.

This clonotype was observed many times. The rearrangement uses TRBV12-3 or TRBV12-4 and TRBJ1-1; perhaps TRBD1 as D (5 bases). V shed 7 bases and J shed 4 bases, with 19 bases lying between them. The CDR3 has 15 residues. In DNA form, the CDR3 reads TGTGCCAGCACCCTCAGAGAGGGGAGGGGCACTGAAGCTTTCTTT. Encoded protein: CASTLREGRGTEAFF.

The rearrangement joins TRBV9 to TRBJ2-3; 7 bases fit TRBD2. Germline V lookup: CDR1 SGDLS, CDR2 YYNGEE. This CDR3 comprises 16 residues. The V segment lost 0 bases and the J segment 2 bases; nucleotides outside the gene matches: 6. CDR3 in DNA: TGTGCCAGCAGCGTAGATGGGACTACGACCACAGATACGCAGTATTTT. Translating it yields CASSVDGTTTTDTQYF.

The genes are TRBV3-1 and TRBJ2-7, with 11 bases identical to TRBD2. This CDR3 region has 16 residues. Trimming cost V 0 bases and J 4 bases; bases outside gene matches: 5. The germline V gene has CDR1 LGHDT and CDR2 YNNKEL (reference sequence). CDR3 region: CASSQEVLAGGYEQYF. Here the CDR3 DNA reads TGTGCCAGCAGCCAAGAGGTCCTAGCGGGAGGTTACGAGCAGTACTTC.

The chain couples TRBV6-1 to TRBJ2-7; 7 positions agree with TRBD2. Germline values: CDR1 MNHNS, CDR2 SASEGT. The length of the CDR3 is 15 residues. Trimming took 2 bases from V and 3 from J; bases not matched to a gene: 7. The CDR3 loop is CASSEPGGGFYEQYF. CDR3 sequence (DNA): TGTGCCAGCAGTGAACCCGGGGGAGGGTTCTACGAGCAGTACTTC.

This clonotype was seen more than once but under ten times. J is TRBJ2-5 and V is TRBV7-9; 7 nucleotides agree with TRBD1. CDR1 SEHNR and CDR2 FQNEAQ come from the germline V gene (reference sequence). J was trimmed by 3 bases and V by 10 bases; bases with no gene match: 11. The CDR3 length is 14 residues. CDR3 sequence (DNA): TGTGCCATACATACGACAGGGAATGAAGAGACCCAGTACTTC. Protein product: CAIHTTGNEETQYF.

In its sample, this clonotype was seen a few times. The chain's CDR3 is CSAGESSFSSTDTQYF. The CDR3 DNA sequence: TGCAGTGCTGGGGAATCTAGCTTTTCTAGCACAGATACGCAGTATTTT. The chain carries TRBV20-1 and TRBJ2-3, with D possibly being TRBD2 (5 bases). Trimming removed 5 bases at V and 0 bases at J, with 18 bases between. Germline values: CDR1 DFQATT, CDR2 SNEGSKA (reference sequence). The CDR3 covers 16 residues.